This TCR beta chain came from a study of cytomegalovirus exposure and HLA in healthy donors. The PCR had 60 Vbeta and 13 Jbeta primers. Assay used: immunoSEQ multiplex PCR; TCRdb lists only in-frame clones, some missing. The data hold approximately 150,000 clones, with roughly 70% observed a single time. The germline CDR1 and CDR2 sequences are SGHRS and YFSETQ. The CDR3 is made up of 17 amino acids. V shed 0 bases and J 4 bases; nucleotides not matched to a gene: 9. Sequenced sample: PBMCs. The sequence came from a woman aged 25 to 45 in good health and CMV-seronegative. The rearrangement links TRBV5-1 to TRBJ2-3; 9 nucleotides match TRBD2. In DNA form, the CDR3 reads TGCGCCAGCAGCTTGGCCGGGGCAGCGGGAGGTGCAGATACGCAGTATTTT. It is translated as CASSLAGAAGGADTQYF. Full variable domain (outside the CDR3, taken from reference TRBV5-1 and TRBJ2-3): KAGVTQTPRYLIKTRGQQVTLSCSPISGHRSVSWYQQTPGQGLQFLFEYFSETQRNKGNFPGRFSGRQFSNSRSEMNVSTLELGDSALYLCASSLAGAAGGADTQYFGPGTRLTVL.